The 28 T cell receptor beta chains in this list originate from one sample, sequenced in a study of shared clonotypes between healthy human individuals. The method was immunoSEQ multiplex PCR; TCRdb's version includes in-frame clones alone and lacks a portion of them. The profile shows approximately 640,000 clones, roughly 88% of them singletons. Sequencing used memory CD8+ T cells from PBMCs. Subset specified: CD45RO+ cells pooled with CCR7-negative TemRA cells. All receptors derive from a man aged 18 to 29 in good health. Some clones in this sample may be carry-over from other donors' samples.

The chain has TRBV9 and TRBJ1-1, with D uncertain. The CDR3 sequence is 13 residues long. Deletions cut 4 bases from V and 5 bases from J, with 12 bases between. Germline CDR1 SGDLS, CDR2 YYNGEE. The CDR3 coding sequence is TGTGCCAGCAGCCTGACATCGGGAACTGAAGCTTTCTTT. The encoded protein is CASSLTSGTEAFF. The variable domain in full, completed from reference TRBV9 and TRBJ1-1, reads DSGVTQTPKHLITATGQRVTLRCSPRSGDLSVYWYQQSLDQGLQFLIQYYNGEERAKGNILERFSAQQFPDLHSELNLSSLELGDSALYFCASSLTSGTEAFFGQGTRLTVV.

V gene TRBV9 combines with J gene TRBJ1-2; tentatively, D is TRBD1 (6 bases). Per germline, CDR1 SGDLS and CDR2 YYNGEE. V dropped 0 bases and J dropped 8 bases, with 14 bases sitting between them. This CDR3 contains 14 residues. CDR3 in amino acids: CASSVVSGAPGYTF. The CDR3 nucleotides are TGTGCCAGCAGCGTAGTGTCAGGGGCTCCGGGCTACACCTTC.

V usage is TRBV9 and J usage is TRBJ2-5, with TRBD1 matching over 11 bases. This CDR3 is 16 amino acids long. The J segment lost 5 bases and the V segment lost 3 bases, leaving 9 bases of the junction unmatched. The germline V gene encodes CDR1 SGDLS and CDR2 YYNGEE. The CDR3 reads CASSGTQGQGVETQYF. CDR3 DNA: TGTGCCAGCAGCGGGACCCAGGGACAGGGGGTCGAGACCCAGTACTTC.

There are a few counts of this clone. This chain joins TRBV7-9 and TRBJ1-2; no definite D call. With 1 base removed from V and 7 bases from J, the gap between germline ends came to 10 bases. The length of the CDR3 is 13 residues. Per the germline V gene, CDR1 is SEHNR and CDR2 is FQNEAQ (reference sequence). The CDR3 is CASSLDASRGYTF. The CDR3 DNA reads TGTGCCAGCAGCTTAGACGCAAGCCGTGGCTACACCTTC. The whole variable domain, remainder taken from reference TRBV7-9 and TRBJ1-2, is DTGVSQNPRHKITKRGQNVTFRCDPISEHNRLYWYRQTLGQGPEFLTYFQNEAQLEKSRLLSDRFSAERPKGSFSTLEIQRTEQGDSAMYLCASSLDASRGYTFGSGTRLTVV.

The rearrangement links TRBV29-1 to TRBJ2-1; 12 positions match TRBD2. The CDR3 runs to 17 residues. Per the germline V gene, CDR1 is SQVTM and CDR2 is ANQGSEA. The ends lost 3 bases at V and 5 bases at J; junction bases unmatched: 11. DNA of the CDR3: TGCAGCGTTGAGGGACTAGCGGGTGGGGGTTTAGACAATGAGCAGTTCTTC. Translated, it gives CSVEGLAGGGLDNEQFF.

The chain recombines TRBV5-6 with TRBJ2-3; 7 bases map to TRBD1. There are 15 residues in the CDR3. Looked up from germline, CDR1 is SGHDT and CDR2 is YYEEEE. V lost 4 bases and J lost 2; bases outside the gene matches: 7. CDR3 sequence (DNA): TGTGCCAGCAGCGTCGCAGGGGGAAACACAGATACGCAGTATTTT. Its protein product is CASSVAGGNTDTQYF.

The gene calls are TRBV7-2 and TRBJ1-2, with D tentatively TRBD1 (6 bases). Germline-derived CDR1 and CDR2 are SGHTA and FQGNSA. The CDR3 extends over 15 amino acids. V lost 1 base to trimming and J lost 3 bases, with 12 bases between them. This CDR3 reads CASSLVGTPYYGYTF. CDR3 in DNA: TGTGCCAGCAGCTTAGTGGGGACACCTTACTATGGCTACACCTTC.

The V gene is TRBV7-6, the J gene TRBJ2-7; 8 bases agree with TRBD1. Unmatched junction bases numbered 10, after V lost 5 bases and J lost 7 bases. In germline, CDR1 is SGHVS, CDR2 FNYEAQ. This CDR3 region has 14 residues. The CDR3: CASSPQGAGYEQYF. In DNA, the CDR3 is TGTGCCAGCAGCCCCCAGGGGGCGGGTTATGAGCAGTACTTC.

The V call is TRBV14, the J call TRBJ2-3; 7 bases are a match to TRBD1. J gave up 1 base and V 4 bases, and 5 bases lay outside the gene matches. The CDR3 is 15 residues long. Germline values: CDR1 SGHDN, CDR2 FVKESK. This CDR3 is CASSRLQGRTDTQYF. CDR3 DNA: TGTGCCAGCAGCCGGTTACAGGGGCGCACAGATACGCAGTATTTT. Full variable domain (missing parts from reference TRBV14 and TRBJ2-3): EAGVTQFPSHSVIEKGQTVTLRCDPISGHDNLYWYRRVMGKEIKFLLHFVKESKQDESGMPNNRFLAERTGGTYSTLKVQPAELEDSGVYFCASSRLQGRTDTQYFGPGTRLTVL.

The chain couples TRBV7-9 to TRBJ2-7; maybe TRBD2 (5 bases). With 0 bases removed from V and 7 bases from J, the gap between germline ends came to 10 bases. CDR1 is SEHNR and CDR2 is FQNEAQ in the germline V gene (reference sequence). The CDR3 is made up of 13 amino acids. CDR3 DNA: TGTGCCAGCAGCTTAGCGCTGAGGGAAGAGCAGTACTTC. Protein product: CASSLALREEQYF.

The chain combines TRBV5-1 with TRBJ2-4; unclear D gene. The CDR3 runs to 15 residues. CDR1 is SGHRS and CDR2 is YFSETQ in the germline V gene. The germline V and J ends were trimmed by 5 bases and 0 bases, with 12 bases remaining between them. CDR3 in amino acids: CASRGTELAKNIQYF. Here the CDR3 DNA reads TGCGCCAGCAGGGGTACAGAGCTAGCCAAAAACATTCAGTACTTC.

The gene calls are TRBV27 and TRBJ2-2; 7 positions match TRBD2. Per the germline V gene, CDR1 is MNHEY and CDR2 is SMNVEV (reference sequence). V shed 3 bases, J shed 8 bases, and the junction held 3 bases outside the gene matches. The CDR3 covers 13 residues. The CDR3 region is CASSLMRGGELFF. The CDR3 region has the DNA TGTGCCAGCAGTTTGATGCGGGGGGGGGAGCTGTTTTTT.

The V call is TRBV5-1, the J call TRBJ2-7, with TRBD1 matching 12 bases. Germline V gene data show CDR1 as SGHRS and CDR2 as YFSETQ. This CDR3 region has 17 residues. The junction had 12 bases not matched to a gene; V was cut back by 4 bases and J by 4 bases. The DNA for the CDR3 is TGCGCCAGCAGCCAACCGGGACAGGGGGCGCGGGATTACGAGCAGTACTTC. Protein product: CASSQPGQGARDYEQYF. Full variable domain (remainder filled in from reference TRBV5-1 and TRBJ2-7): KAGVTQTPRYLIKTRGQQVTLSCSPISGHRSVSWYQQTPGQGLQFLFEYFSETQRNKGNFPGRFSGRQFSNSRSEMNVSTLELGDSALYLCASSQPGQGARDYEQYFGPGTRLTVT.

The V and J genes are TRBV13 and TRBJ1-1; TRBD1 matches at 7 bases. The length of the CDR3 is 13 residues. Germline assignment: CDR1 PRHDT and CDR2 FYEKMQ (reference sequence). V shed 7 bases, J shed 6 bases, and the junction held 8 bases outside the gene matches. This CDR3 reads CASNGQAYPEAFF. DNA of the CDR3: TGTGCCAGCAACGGACAGGCCTACCCTGAAGCTTTCTTT.

The V gene is TRBV13, the J gene TRBJ2-1; D is possibly TRBD2 (6 bases). The length of the CDR3 is 15 residues. Germline V gives CDR1 PRHDT, CDR2 FYEKMQ (reference sequence). V lost 5 bases to trimming and J lost 2 bases, with 13 bases between them. The DNA of the CDR3 is TGTGCCAGCAGCCCAAGTCGGGGGACCTACAATGAGCAGTTCTTC. This gives the protein CASSPSRGTYNEQFF.

This chain uses TRBV6-5 with TRBJ1-2; possibly TRBD1 for D (6 bases). This CDR3 has 14 amino acids. Trimming took off 5 bases at V and 4 bases at J, with 14 bases between the two ends. CDR1 MNHEY and CDR2 SVGAGI come from the germline V gene. The CDR3 region has the DNA TGTGCCAGCAGTGCACGACAGGTCCTCTATGGCTACACCTTC. Translating gives CASSARQVLYGYTF.

This clone was counted a single time. The rearrangement links TRBV4-3 to TRBJ1-4; 11 nucleotides line up with TRBD1. Germline assignment: CDR1 LGHNA and CDR2 YSLEER. The CDR3 is made up of 16 amino acids. Trimming took 0 bases from V and 11 from J; bases not matched to a gene: 8. The CDR3 DNA reads TGCGCCAGCAGCCAAGAGTCCGGGACAGGGGGTGAGAAACTGTTTTTT. Amino acids: CASSQESGTGGEKLFF.

The V call is TRBV5-1, the J call TRBJ2-7; 8 bases are a match to TRBD2. Germline V gives CDR1 SGHRS, CDR2 YFSETQ. The CDR3 is 15 residues long. V gave up 3 bases and J gave up 0 bases; unmatched junction bases: 5. CDR3 sequence reads: CASSSTSGSSYEQYF. Written as DNA, the CDR3 is TGCGCCAGCAGCTCTACTAGCGGTAGCTCCTACGAGCAGTACTTC. Full variable domain (outside the CDR3, taken from reference TRBV5-1 and TRBJ2-7): KAGVTQTPRYLIKTRGQQVTLSCSPISGHRSVSWYQQTPGQGLQFLFEYFSETQRNKGNFPGRFSGRQFSNSRSEMNVSTLELGDSALYLCASSSTSGSSYEQYFGPGTRLTVT.

DNA of the CDR3: TGTGCCAGCAGCTCGGGACTAGCGGGAGAGATTGAGCAGTTCTTC. The encoded protein is CASSSGLAGEIEQFF. The chain links TRBV5-4 to TRBJ2-1, with 14 positions matching TRBD2. V was clipped by 3 bases and J by 9 bases; unmatched bases: 5. The CDR3 sequence is 15 residues long. Germline loops: CDR1 SGHNT, CDR2 YYREEE (reference sequence).

This sequence joins TRBV19 and TRBJ1-5; TRBD1 might be the D (5 bases). V was cut by 0 bases and J by 7 bases, with 10 bases left in between. Germline V gene lookup returns CDR1 LNHDA and CDR2 SQIVND (reference sequence). The CDR3 sequence is 14 residues long. The DNA for the CDR3 is TGTGCCAGTAGTATAGATACTGGGGGACAGCCCCAGCATTTT. This encodes CASSIDTGGQPQHF.

The chain carries TRBV7-6 and TRBJ1-5; 12 bases agree with TRBD1. Per germline, CDR1 SGHVS and CDR2 FNYEAQ. J lost 5 bases, V lost 5 bases, and 10 bases had no gene match. The CDR3 is 17 amino acids. The CDR3 protein is CASSLSTGTGGDQPQHF. In nucleotides, the CDR3 is TGTGCCAGCAGCCTTTCGACCGGGACAGGGGGCGATCAGCCCCAGCATTTT.

The rearrangement uses TRBV10-2 and TRBJ2-7; no definite D call. The CDR3 sequence is 14 residues long. Trimming cost V 3 bases and J 0 bases, with 9 bases left between them. Looked up from germline, CDR1 is WSHSY and CDR2 is SAAADI. The CDR3 region has the DNA TGCGCCAGCAGTGACTACCACAGCTCCTACGAGCAGTACTTC. As protein: CASSDYHSSYEQYF.

This rearrangement joins TRBV2 to TRBJ1-6; maybe TRBD1 (6 bases). The CDR3 totals 15 residues. From germline, CDR1 is SNHLY and CDR2 FYNNEI. The V end was cut by 3 bases, the J end by 8 bases, with 14 bases between. For the CDR3, the DNA is TGTGCCAGCAGTGAGTTCAGGGGCGGTCATTCACCCCTCCACTTT. It yields the protein CASSEFRGGHSPLHF.

This sequence joins TRBV5-6 and TRBJ2-1; D possibly corresponds to TRBD1 (5 bases). V lost 4 bases, J lost 2 bases, and 13 bases lay in between. Germline CDR1 is SGHDT and CDR2 is YYEEEE. This CDR3 region has 15 residues. The DNA of the CDR3 is TGTGCCAGCAGCCTCGTGGGGCTAACCTACAATGAGCAGTTCTTC. Its translation: CASSLVGLTYNEQFF.

This chain links TRBV4-3 with TRBJ2-1; a possible D gene is TRBD2 (6 bases). V was pared by 0 bases and J by 8 bases, with 20 bases between. Germline CDR1 LGHNA, CDR2 YSLEER. The CDR3 is made up of 17 amino acids. CDR3 DNA sequence: TGCGCCAGCAGCCAAGATGGGCCAGGACCAAGCGGGTATGAGCAGTTCTTC. Translating gives CASSQDGPGPSGYEQFF.

About this clone itself: Other DNA sequences in this sample translate to the same CDR3. The chain recombines TRBV9 with TRBJ1-3, with a tentative D call TRBD1 (5 bases). The V end lost 0 bases, the J end lost 1 base, and 8 bases lay between the germline ends. The CDR3 runs to 15 residues. CDR1 and CDR2 (germline): SGDLS, YYNGEE. The CDR3 DNA sequence: TGTGCCAGCAGCGTAGGCGGGACGTCTGGAAACACCATATATTTT. Its translation is CASSVGGTSGNTIYF.

The rearrangement links TRBV27 to TRBJ2-1; 8 bases line up with TRBD2. J was trimmed by 4 bases and V by 4 bases; bases with no gene match: 6. The CDR3 spans 15 residues. CDR1 is MNHEY and CDR2 is SMNVEV in the germline V gene (reference sequence). CDR3 region: CASSSLPGGYNEQFF. In DNA, the CDR3 is TGTGCCAGCAGTTCGTTGCCGGGAGGGTACAATGAGCAGTTCTTC.

V and J are TRBV18 and TRBJ2-4; 7 nucleotides agree with TRBD1. The CDR3 has 16 amino acids. V gave up 3 bases and J gave up 8 bases; unmatched junction bases: 13. CDR1 KGHSH and CDR2 LQKENI come from the germline V gene. The CDR3 loop is CASSPKDPGQSDIQYF. DNA of the CDR3: TGTGCCAGCTCACCGAAAGATCCGGGACAGTCAGACATTCAGTACTTC.